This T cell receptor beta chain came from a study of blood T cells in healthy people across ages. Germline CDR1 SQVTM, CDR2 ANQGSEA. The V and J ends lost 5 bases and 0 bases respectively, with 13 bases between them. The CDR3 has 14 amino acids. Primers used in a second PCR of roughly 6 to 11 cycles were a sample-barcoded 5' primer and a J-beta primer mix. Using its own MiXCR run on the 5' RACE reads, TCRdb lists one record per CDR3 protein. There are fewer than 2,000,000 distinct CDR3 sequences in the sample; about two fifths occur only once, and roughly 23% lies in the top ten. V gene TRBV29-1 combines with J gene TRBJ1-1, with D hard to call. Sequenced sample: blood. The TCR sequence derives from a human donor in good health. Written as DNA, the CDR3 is TGCAGCGTTAAGGGTGTGGGCATGAACACTGAAGCTTTCTTT. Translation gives CSVKGVGMNTEAFF.